Listed below are T cell receptor beta chains from one sample, sequenced in a study of metastatic and nonmetastatic thyroid tumors. TCRdb re-processed the PCR reads through MiXCR. The sample has more than 15,000 clones, around 29% seen once. The sequencing sample was made of blood. The receptors come from a female donor with papillary thyroid cancer or a benign thyroid nodule (not recorded which). Some clones in this sample may be carry-over from other donors' samples. CDR3s include the opening cysteine and the closing phenylalanine or tryptophan. The D gene is left open where the match is weak. Clone sizes are given selectively: once, few, many, or a class where the clone is expanded.

D gene	clone size	V gene	J gene	CDR3 length	CDR3 DNA	CDR3 protein
-	-	TRBV9	TRBJ2-3	14	TGTGCCAGCAGCGGAGGCGGTTTCACAGATACGCAGTATTTT	CASSGGGFTDTQYF
-	many	TRBV9	TRBJ1-5	13	TGTGCCAGCAGCGCCTCCCCCGGGCAGCCCCAGCATTTT	CASSASPGQPQHF
-	many	TRBV29-1	TRBJ1-1	13	TGCAGCGTTGTACATAGCATGAACACTGAAGCTTTCTTT	CSVVHSMNTEAFF
-	-	TRBV20-1	TRBJ2-7	12	TGCAGTGCTGTTAGGACCTCCTACGAGCAGTACTTC	CSAVRTSYEQYF
-	-	TRBV30	TRBJ1-5	18	TGTGCCTGGAGTCATACAAGACTTGGGACTTGGGGGAATCAGCCCCAGCATTTT	CAWSHTRLGTWGNQPQHF
TRBD1	many	TRBV28	TRBJ2-3	13	TGTGCCAGCAGTCTGAGGGGGCCGGGTACGCAGTATTTT	CASSLRGPGTQYF
TRBD1	many	TRBV18	TRBJ2-3	15	TGTGCCAGCTCACAAACCGGGACAGGAACAGATACGCAGTATTTT	CASSQTGTGTDTQYF
-	-	TRBV9	TRBJ2-1	15	TGTGCCAGCAGCGTCATCAGCGGACCACGGAATGAGCAGTTCTTC	CASSVISGPRNEQFF
TRBD1	many	TRBV27	TRBJ2-3	15	TGTGCCCAACCTGCTAGGACAGGTATCACAGATACGCAGTATTTT	CAQPARTGITDTQYF
-	few	TRBV28	TRBJ2-7	12	TGTGCCAGCAGGTCCAGCTCCTACGAGCAGTACTTC	CASRSSSYEQYF
TRBD1	-	TRBV5-8	TRBJ1-5	15	TGTGCCAGCAGCTTTACAGGGGGCGGCAATCAGCCCCAGCATTTT	CASSFTGGGNQPQHF
TRBD2	-	TRBV30	TRBJ2-2	14	TGTGCCTGGAACTTAGCGGGGGGTAACGGGGAGCTGTTTTTT	CAWNLAGGNGELFF
-	-	TRBV6-5	TRBJ2-7	10	TGTGCCAGCAAAGACTTAGAGCAGTACTTC	CASKDLEQYF
TRBD1	many	TRBV19	TRBJ1-1	15	TGTGCCAGTAGTGTATCACAGGGGGGGAACACTGAAGCTTTCTTT	CASSVSQGGNTEAFF
-	many	TRBV19	TRBJ1-2	17	TGTGCCAGTAGTACTGGGCCGGCAGGGGCTGTGTCGGATGGCTACACCTTC	CASSTGPAGAVSDGYTF
TRBD1	medium-sized	TRBV2	TRBJ1-2	13	TGTGCCAGCGGCGGGACAGGGGGTCTGAGCTACACCTTC	CASGGTGGLSYTF
-	many	TRBV11-2	TRBJ1-2	18	TGTGCCAGCAGCTTAGATCGGGGCGGAGGGGCCGCTAACTATGGCTACACCTTC	CASSLDRGGGAANYGYTF
-	-	TRBV5-1	TRBJ2-7	14	TGCGCCAGCAGCTTGGTTGGCGGGCCCTACGAGCATTACTTC	CASSLVGGPYEHYF
-	-	TRBV12-3/TRBV12-4	TRBJ2-1	14	TGTGCCAGCCTACCGGGGAGATCCTACAATGAGCAGTTCTTC	CASLPGRSYNEQFF
-	many	TRBV4-1	TRBJ2-5	13	TGCGCCAGCGAATTTGGGGGCTCGGAGACCCAGTACTTC	CASEFGGSETQYF
-	-	TRBV9	TRBJ2-3	12	TGTGCCAGCAGCGTTGACTATCGTCAGCAGTATTTT	CASSVDYRQQYF
-	many	TRBV3-1	TRBJ2-5	15	TGTGCCAGCAGCCAAGACTTGACAGTGTTCGAGACCCAGTACTTC	CASSQDLTVFETQYF
-	medium-sized	TRBV30	TRBJ1-5	14	TGTGCCTGGTCGGGGGGATACGGCAATCAGCCCCAGCATTTT	CAWSGGYGNQPQHF
TRBD1	medium-sized	TRBV5-1	TRBJ2-7	14	TGCGCCAGCAGCCCGGGACAGGGGGCGTACGAGCAGTACTTC	CASSPGQGAYEQYF
TRBD2	few	TRBV6-1	TRBJ2-3	16	TGTGCCAGCAGTGAGGATGGCGGGGGTGCTACAGATACGCAGTATTTT	CASSEDGGGATDTQYF